Included here is one T cell receptor beta chain sequence, with context. Random hexamers were used to reverse transcribe roughly 0.5 to 1 ug of RNA. One entry per CDR3 protein results from TCRdb running MiXCR on the immunoSEQ multiplex PCR reads. The sample has 50,000 to 60,000 distinct CDR3 sequences, approximately 90% seen once. This record belongs to a study of CD8 T cells in Susac syndrome. The length of the CDR3 is 15 residues. Germline V CDR1 and CDR2: SNHLY, FYNNEI. V lost 6 bases to trimming and J lost 2 bases; unmatched junction nucleotides: 8. Controls were drawn from healthy donors and were matched for age and sex. The authors negatively isolated CD8+ and CD4+ T cells and FACS-enriched TEMRA cells.

The chain has TRBV2 and TRBJ2-7, with 9 bases lining up with TRBD1. The sequencing input was CD8+ T cells from PBMCs. The sequence derives from a human donor in good health. The CDR3, as DNA: TGTGCCAGCAGGACCGGGACAGGGCAAACCTACGAGCAGTACTTC. Translated: CASRTGTGQTYEQYF.